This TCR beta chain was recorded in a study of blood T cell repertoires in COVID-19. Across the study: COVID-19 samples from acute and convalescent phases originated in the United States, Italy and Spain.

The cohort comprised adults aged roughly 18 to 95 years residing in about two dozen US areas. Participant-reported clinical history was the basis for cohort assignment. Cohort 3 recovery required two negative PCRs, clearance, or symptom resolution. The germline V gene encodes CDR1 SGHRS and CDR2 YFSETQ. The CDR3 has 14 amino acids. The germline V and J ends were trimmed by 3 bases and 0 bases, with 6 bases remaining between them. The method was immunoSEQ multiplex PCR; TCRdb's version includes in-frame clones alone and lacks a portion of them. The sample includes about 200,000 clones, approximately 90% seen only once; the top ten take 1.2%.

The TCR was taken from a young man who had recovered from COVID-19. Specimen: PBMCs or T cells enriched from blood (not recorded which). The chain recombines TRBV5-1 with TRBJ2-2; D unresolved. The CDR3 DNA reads TGCGCCAGCAGCTGGTCGGCGAACACCGGGGAGCTGTTTTTT. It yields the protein CASSWSANTGELFF.